Listed below are T cell receptor beta chains from one sample, sequenced in a study of blood T cell repertoires in COVID-19. The repertoire was sequenced with immunoSEQ multiplex PCR; TCRdb's copy has only in-frame clones and lacks some. The sample has tens of thousands of clones, 80% to 90% seen once. What was sequenced was peripheral blood. The origin of the receptors is a man aged 55 to 69 with acute or convalescent COVID-19. Both conserved end residues are part of each CDR3.

v_call cdr3_aa
TRBV6-1 CASSEVISGRQTQYF
TRBV6-5 CASRAGTAYGYTF
TRBV7-3 CASSLTGAYNSPLHF
TRBV11-3 CASSLVDRSSGYEQYF
TRBV28 CASSPGGGTRGNTIYF
TRBV5-1 CASASVPGQIALGANVLTF
TRBV5-1 CASSLGPQARDRGPLAQPQHF
TRBV4-3 CASSQDLGRSYEQYF
TRBV27 CASSLAGVGPNEKLFF
TRBV29-1 CSVGTSGRAVADTQYF
TRBV6-5 CASSYAGLGYNEQFF
TRBV5-4 CASRWTGEALNTGELFF
TRBV27 CASSLLPAHTHEQFF
TRBV12-3/TRBV12-4 CASSLGVGEKLFF
TRBV6-5 CASSQGARTDTQYF
TRBV4-1 CASSVTGTGSGETQYF
TRBV7-9 CASSLGASGFPQYF
TRBV20-1 CSASQAGTDTQYF
TRBV10-3 CAISESHPATSGGIGELFF
TRBV28 CASSPWDRAGEQYF
TRBV6-1 CASREGQGPYNEQFF
TRBV18 CASSPGNGRAEQYF
TRBV12-3/TRBV12-4 CASSLSGADTQYF
TRBV2 CASSAQYNSPLHF
TRBV5-1 CASSLERQETQYF
TRBV27 CASSTDYAHSTDTQYF
TRBV19 CASIGGNTEAFF
TRBV11-3 CASSPSGSRYEQYF
TRBV19 CASSIRRSAEQYF
TRBV5-1 CASSAGQVAGTGNTIYF
TRBV10-3 CAISEKGRGNGYTF
TRBV5-1 CASSPLGVLGETQYF
TRBV25-1 CASSEFTGGENTEAFF
TRBV3-1/TRBV3-2 CASSHHGQGVEETQYF
TRBV3-1/TRBV3-2 CASSATGGGYGYTF
TRBV3-1/TRBV3-2 CASSQTAGDEQFF
TRBV10-3 CAIREDREQYF
TRBV27 CASSFRGNTEAFF
TRBV4-2 CASSQEGGSGANVLTF
TRBV18 CASSPLARESGYTF
TRBV3-1/TRBV3-2 CASSPGQTEQYF
TRBV19 CASTKAGPDQPQHF
TRBV6-5 CASRVTNNSPLHF
TRBV7-3 CASSYGTQGEQFF